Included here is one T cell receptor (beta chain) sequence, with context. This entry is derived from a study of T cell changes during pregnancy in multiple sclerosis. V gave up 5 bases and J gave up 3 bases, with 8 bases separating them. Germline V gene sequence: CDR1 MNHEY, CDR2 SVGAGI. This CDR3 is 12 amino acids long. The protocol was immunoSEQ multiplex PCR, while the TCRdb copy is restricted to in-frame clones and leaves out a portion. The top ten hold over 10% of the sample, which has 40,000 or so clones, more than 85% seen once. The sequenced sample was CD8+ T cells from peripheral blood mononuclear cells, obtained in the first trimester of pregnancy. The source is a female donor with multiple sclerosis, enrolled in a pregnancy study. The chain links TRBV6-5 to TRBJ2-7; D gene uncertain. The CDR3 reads CASSDNVYEQYF. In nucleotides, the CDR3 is TGTGCCAGCAGTGACAACGTCTACGAGCAGTACTTC.